Shown below are 28 T cell receptor beta chains from a single sample sequenced in a study of a mutant IDH1 vaccine in newly diagnosed glioma. Assay used: immunoSEQ multiplex PCR; TCRdb lists only in-frame clones, some missing. The data hold about 94,000 clones, with just under 90% observed a single time. Time point described: week 47, end of study. Doses comprised 300 ug of mutant IDH1 20-mer peptide each, plus topical imiquimod. These receptors' antigens are unknown. Sequencing was performed on PBMCs, taken from a glioma patient whose treatment included an IDH1 peptide vaccine. The origin of the receptors is a woman aged 50 to 65 with glioma.

This sequence joins TRBV5-6 and TRBJ1-5; D is possibly TRBD1 (6 bases). CDR1 is SGHDT, CDR2 YYEEEE, per germline. The V gene lost 4 bases and the J gene lost 0 bases, with 14 bases spanning the gap. The CDR3 loop spans 16 amino acids. The CDR3 DNA follows: TGTGCCAGCAGCGCCTGGACAGACTATAGCAATCAGCCCCAGCATTTT. Its protein is CASSAWTDYSNQPQHF.

The rearrangement uses TRBV2 and TRBJ1-2, with unresolved D. This CDR3 has 12 amino acids. Germline V gives CDR1 SNHLY, CDR2 FYNNEI. Trimming left V 8 bases short and J 4 bases short, with 11 bases between. The CDR3 region has the DNA TGTGCCAGCGGGGAGGCGGTCTATGGCTACACCTTC. Translated, it gives CASGEAVYGYTF. Based on the CDR3 plus reference TRBV2 and TRBJ1-2, the full variable domain is EPEVTQTPSHQVTQMGQEVILRCVPISNHLYFYWYRQILGQKVEFLVSFYNNEISEKSEIFDDQFSVERPDGSNFTLKIRSTKLEDSAMYFCASGEAVYGYTFGSGTRLTVV.

The V and J genes are TRBV11-3 and TRBJ2-2; D unresolved. The V gene's germline CDR1 is SGHNT and CDR2 YENEEA. V gave up 1 base and J gave up 4 bases, with 7 bases separating them. The length of the CDR3 is 14 residues. The CDR3 loop is CASSLVRSTGELFF. The CDR3 DNA is TGTGCCAGCAGCTTAGTGCGGAGCACCGGGGAGCTGTTTTTT.

The gene calls are TRBV5-1 and TRBJ2-5; the D gene is possibly TRBD2 (6 bases). Between the trimmed V and J ends, which lost 4 bases and 7 bases, there was a span of 23 bases. The length of the CDR3 is 16 residues. The germline gives CDR1 SGHRS, CDR2 YFSETQ. The CDR3 region is CASSLNPLAASGTQYF. CDR3 nucleotides: TGCGCCAGCAGCCTCAACCCACTAGCCGCTTCGGGGACCCAGTACTTC.

V usage is TRBV15 and J usage is TRBJ2-1, with 11 bases lining up with TRBD1. The CDR3 covers 20 residues. CDR1 and CDR2 (germline): LNHNV, YYDKDF (reference sequence). Trimming took 5 bases from V and 4 from J; bases not matched to a gene: 19. The CDR3 region has the DNA TGTGCCACCAGCGGCGAACCGGGACAGGGGGAGAACTTCTTGTACAATGAGCAGTTCTTC. This codes for CATSGEPGQGENFLYNEQFF.

V is TRBV18 and J is TRBJ1-6; D unclear. This CDR3 comprises 17 residues. V dropped 0 bases and J dropped 7 bases, with 16 bases sitting between them. Looked up from germline, CDR1 is KGHSH and CDR2 is LQKENI. The CDR3 loop reads CASSPPTGGYGNSPLHF. CDR3 bases: TGTGCCAGCTCACCACCGACCGGAGGCTATGGGAATTCACCCCTCCACTTT. The full variable domain, its missing parts supplied by reference TRBV18 and TRBJ1-6, is NAGVMQNPRHLVRRRGQEARLRCSPMKGHSHVYWYRQLPEEGLKFMVYLQKENIIDESGMPKERFSAEFPKEGPSILRIQQVVRGDSAAYFCASSPPTGGYGNSPLHFGNGTRLTVT.

This chain links TRBV6-1 with TRBJ1-3; D ambiguous. Trimming removed 6 bases from V and 0 bases from J, with 12 bases in between. Germline V gene data show CDR1 as MNHNS and CDR2 as SASEGT. This CDR3 comprises 15 residues. CDR3 residues: CASSRGRSSGNTIYF. CDR3 in DNA: TGTGCCAGCAGCCGAGGACGGAGCTCTGGAAACACCATATATTTT.

This chain connects TRBV21-1 to TRBJ2-1; the table names TRBD2, a call not compared with the DNA. TRBV21-1 has pseudogene status. The CDR3 consists of 11 residues. The CDR3, as DNA: TGTGCCAGCAGCAAAGTTCCTCGTTGGTTCTTC. Its translation: CASSKVPRWFF.

This sequence joins TRBV6-5 and TRBJ2-7; TRBD1 aligns across 11 bases. The germline gives CDR1 MNHEY, CDR2 SVGAGI. The CDR3 contains 14 residues. V gave up 6 bases and J gave up 2 bases; unmatched junction bases: 3. The CDR3 DNA follows: TGTGCCAGCAGATTGGGACAGGGGGCCTACGAGCAGTACTTC. Translation gives CASRLGQGAYEQYF.

This sequence joins TRBV7-8 and TRBJ2-4; the match to TRBD2 covers 11 bases. The germline V gene has CDR1 SGHVS and CDR2 FQNEAQ. Unmatched junction bases numbered 6, after V lost 6 bases and J lost 2 bases. CDR3 length: 16 amino acids. DNA of the CDR3: TGTGCCAGCAGAAGACTAGCGGGATTAACCAAAAACATTCAGTACTTC. Translated, it gives CASRRLAGLTKNIQYF.

CDR3 loop: CAWSPQGSGANVLTF. The CDR3 DNA sequence: TGTGCCTGGAGTCCTCAGGGGTCCGGGGCCAACGTCCTGACTTTC. The chain uses TRBV30 and TRBJ2-6, with D possibly being TRBD1 (6 bases). The CDR3 consists of 15 residues. V was pared by 2 bases and J by 4 bases, with 12 bases between. Germline V lookup: CDR1 GTSNPN, CDR2 SVGIG (reference sequence).

V and J are TRBV13 and TRBJ2-2; 8 bases align to TRBD1. J lost 3 bases, V lost 1 base, and 4 bases had no gene match. CDR1 and CDR2 from the germline V gene are PRHDT and FYEKMQ (reference sequence). The CDR3 sequence is 16 residues long. CDR3 in amino acids: CASSLEDREYTGELFF. The CDR3 DNA follows: TGTGCCAGCAGCTTAGAGGACAGGGAGTACACCGGGGAGCTGTTTTTT.

J is TRBJ1-1 and V is TRBV6-5; 7 positions match TRBD1. Germline values: CDR1 MNHEY, CDR2 SVGAGI. The CDR3 totals 11 residues. Trimming took 6 bases from V and 9 from J; bases not matched to a gene: 4. CDR3 loop: CASRTGQKAFF. CDR3 bases: TGTGCCAGCAGAACGGGACAGAAAGCTTTCTTT.

This CDR3 is CASSTETETEAFF. CDR3 bases: TGTGCCAGCAGCACAGAGACGGAGACTGAAGCTTTCTTT. The genes are TRBV2 and TRBJ1-1; D remains ambiguous. Germline CDR1 and CDR2: SNHLY and FYNNEI. The V end was cut by 6 bases, the J end by 5 bases, with 13 bases between. The CDR3 loop spans 13 amino acids. The whole variable domain, filled in from reference TRBV2 and TRBJ1-1, reads EPEVTQTPSHQVTQMGQEVILRCVPISNHLYFYWYRQILGQKVEFLVSFYNNEISEKSEIFDDQFSVERPDGSNFTLKIRSTKLEDSAMYFCASSTETETEAFFGQGTRLTVV.

V and J are TRBV30 and TRBJ1-3; D gene ambiguous. From germline, CDR1 is GTSNPN and CDR2 SVGIG (reference sequence). The V end lost 0 bases, the J end lost 4 bases, and 4 bases lay between the germline ends. The CDR3 has 12 residues. The CDR3 region is CAWSVQGNTIYF. The DNA for the CDR3 is TGTGCCTGGAGTGTTCAGGGAAACACCATATATTTT.

This clone was detected once. The rearrangement joins TRBV28 to TRBJ1-2; no reliable D call. Between the trimmed V and J ends, which lost 5 bases and 0 bases, there was a span of 19 bases. The CDR3 extends over 17 amino acids. The V gene's germline CDR1 is MDHEN and CDR2 SYDVKM. The DNA of the CDR3 is TGTGCCAGCAGTCCGCGGGCGTCAATTTTGGCTAACTATGGCTACACCTTC. It specifies CASSPRASILANYGYTF.

The rearrangement links TRBV11-3 to TRBJ2-1, with TRBD1 as a possible D gene (5 bases). Germline CDR1 and CDR2: SGHNT and YENEEA. This CDR3 is 12 amino acids long. V gave up 5 bases and J gave up 8 bases, with 10 bases separating them. The CDR3 DNA reads TGTGCCAGCAGCCGGCGCAGGGATGAGCAGTTCTTC. This gives the protein CASSRRRDEQFF.

In DNA form, the CDR3 reads TGTGCCAGAAGCTTAGCCGTGGGAGGGTCCTACGAGCAGTACTTC. It translates to CARSLAVGGSYEQYF. The genes are TRBV7-5 and TRBJ2-5; the D call of TRBD2 is as the table states it, not checked on the DNA. The J call may be in error: the DNA end matches TRBJ2-7 better. TRBV7-5 has pseudogene status. This CDR3 has 15 residues.

The chain uses TRBV7-9 and TRBJ2-1, with a tentative D call TRBD2 (5 bases). In germline, CDR1 is SEHNR, CDR2 FQNEAQ (reference sequence). Trimming took 3 bases from V and 4 from J, leaving 13 bases between them. The CDR3 runs 15 residues. CDR3 in amino acids: CASSFVRESYNEQFF. CDR3 sequence (DNA): TGTGCCAGCAGCTTCGTGAGGGAGAGTTACAATGAGCAGTTCTTC.

Only a few counts were recorded for this clone. The gene calls are TRBV7-9 and TRBJ1-5; D is undetermined. The CDR3 totals 12 residues. V gave up 7 bases and J gave up 0 bases, with 4 bases separating them. Germline V gives CDR1 SEHNR, CDR2 FQNEAQ (reference sequence). The CDR3, as DNA: TGTGCCAGCACGGATAGCAATCAGCCCCAGCATTTT. Protein sequence: CASTDSNQPQHF.

This chain connects TRBV18 to TRBJ1-6; D is ambiguous. V shed 3 bases and J shed 4 bases, with 7 bases lying between them. CDR3 length equals 14 residues. Germline loops: CDR1 KGHSH, CDR2 LQKENI. The CDR3 DNA reads as TGTGCCAGCTCACCGCCGGGGTATAATTCACCCCTCCACTTT. Translation: CASSPPGYNSPLHF.

This clone was seen a handful of times. The chain couples TRBV5-6 to TRBJ1-1; 8 bases align to TRBD1. There are 15 residues in the CDR3. CDR1 is SGHDT, CDR2 YYEEEE, per germline. Trimming took 1 base from V and 1 from J; bases not matched to a gene: 3. The CDR3 here is CASSLFGQGNTEAFF. As DNA, the CDR3 is TGTGCCAGCAGCTTGTTCGGACAGGGGAACACTGAAGCTTTCTTT.

J is TRBJ2-3 and V is TRBV28; 9 bases agree with TRBD2. Per germline, CDR1 MDHEN and CDR2 SYDVKM. After removal of 2 bases from V and 1 base from J, the junction contained 10 bases not matched to a gene. The CDR3 totals 18 residues. The CDR3, as DNA: TGTGCCAGCAGTTTACAGACTAGCGGAATGGCGGGCACAGATACGCAGTATTTT. As protein: CASSLQTSGMAGTDTQYF. The full variable domain, with the rest looked up from reference TRBV28 and TRBJ2-3, is DVKVTQSSRYLVKRTGEKVFLECVQDMDHENMFWYRQDPGLGLRLIYFSYDVKMKEKGDIPEGYSVSREKKERFSLILESASTNQTSMYLCASSLQTSGMAGTDTQYFGPGTRLTVL.

The CDR3 DNA follows: TGTGCCAGCAGCTTAGTGAGATCCGGGGAGCTGTTTTTT. Translating it yields CASSLVRSGELFF. The chain has TRBV7-2 and TRBJ2-2; D gene unclear. The CDR3 sequence is 13 residues long. Trimming pared 1 base from V and 6 bases from J, leaving 6 bases between. The germline V gene has CDR1 SGHTA and CDR2 FQGNSA.

The CDR3 DNA is TGTGCCAGCGCCGGATCGCGGACAGGGATCTACGAGCAGTACTTC. This codes for CASAGSRTGIYEQYF. V is TRBV10-3 and J is TRBJ2-7, with 8 positions matching TRBD1. The CDR3 has 15 amino acids. The J segment lost 3 bases and the V segment lost 10 bases, leaving 14 bases of the junction unmatched. The germline gives CDR1 ENHRY, CDR2 SYGVKD.

The chain links TRBV27 to TRBJ1-6; 9 nucleotides agree with TRBD1. The CDR3 has 15 amino acids. Germline CDR1 and CDR2: MNHEY and SMNVEV (reference sequence). Unmatched junction bases numbered 6, after V lost 2 bases and J lost 10 bases. For the CDR3, the DNA is TGTGCCAGCAGTTTAGGACAGGGGCTGAGCTCACCCCTCCACTTT. Its translation: CASSLGQGLSSPLHF.

CDR3 residues: CAVSRAPPYEQYF. DNA of the CDR3: TGTGCAGTCTCCCGAGCGCCTCCCTACGAGCAGTACTTC. The J gene is TRBJ2-5, the V gene TRBV30; the D is unclear. The J call could be wrong; TRBJ2-7 is a better fit for the DNA end. The CDR3 contains 13 residues. Germline V gene lookup returns CDR1 GTSNPN and CDR2 SVGIG (reference sequence).

The chain uses TRBV6-6 and TRBJ1-4; no clear D gene. From germline, CDR1 is MNHNY and CDR2 SVGAGI (reference sequence). The CDR3 extends over 14 amino acids. V was shortened by 2 bases and J by 8 bases, with 12 bases between the two germline ends. The CDR3 region has the DNA TGTGCCAGCAGTTACCCGACCCTCGAGGAAAAACTGTTTTTT. It is translated as CASSYPTLEEKLFF.